The 9 T cell receptor beta chains in this list originate from one sample, sequenced in a study of blood T cell repertoires in COVID-19. This table comes from immunoSEQ multiplex PCR, and its TCRdb copy is limited to in-frame clones, with some not included. Seen here are fewer than 150,000 clones, approximately 87% observed once, and the top ten hold approximately 4%. Sequencing used peripheral blood. These receptor sequences come from a woman in her forties with acute or convalescent COVID-19.

This rearrangement joins TRBV11-3 to TRBJ2-1; D uncertain. The CDR3 loop spans 13 amino acids. V lost 5 bases and J lost 3, with 8 bases in between. CDR1 and CDR2 (germline): SGHNT, YENEEA. In nucleotides, the CDR3 is TGTGCCAGCAGCACAGTTAACTACAATGAGCAGTTCTTC. Protein: CASSTVNYNEQFF.

V and J are TRBV5-1 and TRBJ2-2; 9 bases align to TRBD1. J gave up 8 bases and V 4 bases, and 9 bases lay outside the gene matches. CDR3 size: 15 residues. CDR1 and CDR2 (germline): SGHRS, YFSETQ. CDR3 region: CASSKQGAPTGELFF. DNA for the CDR3: TGCGCCAGCAGCAAACAGGGGGCGCCGACTGGGGAGCTGTTTTTT.

The chain links TRBV7-9 to TRBJ2-1; maybe TRBD2 (8 bases). The V gene's germline CDR1 is SEHNR and CDR2 FQNEAQ (reference sequence). V was shortened by 6 bases and J by 4 bases, with 22 bases between the two germline ends. The CDR3 runs 17 residues. This chain's CDR3 is CASSPQGGRGRYNEQFF. The DNA for the CDR3 is TGTGCCAGCAGTCCCCAGGGGGGCCGCGGGAGGTACAATGAGCAGTTCTTC.

The rearrangement uses TRBV6-6 and TRBJ2-7; unclear D gene. Germline V CDR1 and CDR2: MNHNY, SVGAGI (reference sequence). The CDR3 is made up of 14 amino acids. The V gene lost 6 bases and the J gene lost 6 bases, with 18 bases spanning the gap. Here the CDR3 reads CASRESVVPPEQYF. CDR3 nucleotides: TGTGCCAGCAGAGAATCCGTAGTACCCCCCGAGCAGTACTTC.

The chain couples TRBV18 to TRBJ2-7; 8 nucleotides align to TRBD1. Looked up from germline, CDR1 is KGHSH and CDR2 is LQKENI. CDR3 length: 15 amino acids. Germline trimming cut 6 bases from V and 2 bases from J; bases unmatched to any gene: 9. CDR3 sequence: CASSRPGTGTYEQYF. For the CDR3, the DNA is TGTGCCAGCTCTCGTCCCGGGACAGGTACCTACGAGCAGTACTTC.

The chain links TRBV6-5 to TRBJ1-6, with 8 bases that match TRBD1. Germline CDR1 and CDR2: MNHEY and SVGAGI. Trimming at V came to 6 bases and at J to 9 bases, leaving 7 bases not matched to a gene. This CDR3 is 14 amino acids long. The DNA of the CDR3 is TGTGCCAGCAGGACTACAGGGGGTGGTTCACCCCTCCACTTT. Amino acids: CASRTTGGGSPLHF.

The chain carries TRBV3-1 (or the pseudogene TRBV3-2) and TRBJ1-1; D ambiguous. With 3 bases removed from V and 4 bases from J, the gap between germline ends came to 21 bases. CDR1 is LGHDT and CDR2 is YNNKEL in the germline V gene (reference sequence). There are 17 residues in the CDR3. The CDR3: CASSHPTSSGRGTEAFF. In DNA form, the CDR3 reads TGTGCCAGCAGCCATCCCACCTCCTCCGGTCGAGGCACTGAAGCTTTCTTT.

This clone is a singleton in its sample. V usage is TRBV20-1 and J usage is TRBJ1-2; 7 nucleotides agree with TRBD1. The CDR3 has 11 amino acids. Germline V gives CDR1 DFQATT, CDR2 SNEGSKA (reference sequence). With V trimmed by 5 bases and J by 8 bases, 5 bases remained unmatched. CDR3 bases: TGCAGTGCTTCCGACAGGGACGGCTACACCTTC. Protein: CSASDRDGYTF.

This chain uses TRBV2 with TRBJ2-7; possible D gene TRBD2, 6 bases. CDR1 is SNHLY, CDR2 FYNNEI, per germline. CDR3 size: 13 residues. The V and J ends lost 6 bases and 11 bases respectively, with 20 bases between them. CDR3 coding DNA: TGTGCCAGCAGAATTGCCACAGGTGGGGGGAAGTACTTC. It codes for CASRIATGGGKYF.